This TCR beta chain is drawn from a study of cytomegalovirus exposure and HLA in healthy donors. The CDR3 runs 16 residues. Trimming took 3 bases from V and 2 from J, leaving 17 bases between them. Germline V gene data show CDR1 as SGHTA and CDR2 as FQGNSA. Both 60 Vbeta primers and 13 Jbeta primers went into the PCR. Using immunoSEQ multiplex PCR, the repertoire was profiled, and TCRdb retains in-frame clones only, with some absent. The sample comprises under 250,000 clones, more than 70% of which are singletons, and under 0.6% rests with the top ten. This TCR was recovered from a boy between 10 and 17 years old in good health and CMV-seronegative. Sequences were obtained from PBMCs. The V and J genes are TRBV7-2 and TRBJ2-7; perhaps TRBD1 as D (6 bases). The CDR3 sequence: CASSFHLDRPTYEQYF. The CDR3 DNA reads as TGTGCCAGCAGCTTCCACCTGGACAGACCCACCTACGAGCAGTACTTC.